This entry lists 22 T cell receptor beta chains sequenced from one sample in a study of T cell responses to AZD1222 COVID-19 vaccine. The assay was immunoSEQ multiplex PCR, and TCRdb's table has in-frame clones only and misses some. The table shows about 120,000 clones, with approximately 90% occurring only once. Sample: peripheral blood, taken on day 0 of AZD1222 vaccination. The receptors were gathered from an adult in good health.

The CDR3 sequence is CASSQSIHSTGANVLTF. The CDR3 bases are TGTGCCAGCAGCCAATCAATCCACAGTACTGGGGCCAACGTCCTGACTTTC. This rearrangement joins TRBV3-1 (or the pseudogene TRBV3-2) to TRBJ2-6; D is unresolved. The germline V gene encodes CDR1 LGHDT and CDR2 YNNKEL (reference sequence). V was trimmed by 2 bases and J by 2 bases, leaving 13 bases between them. This CDR3 comprises 17 residues.

The chain recombines TRBV12-3 or TRBV12-4 with TRBJ1-2, with D perhaps TRBD1 (6 bases). The CDR3 is 13 amino acids. V dropped 6 bases and J dropped 4 bases, with 12 bases sitting between them. CDR3 loop: CASRRGVSYGYTF. The DNA for the CDR3 is TGTGCCAGCAGAAGGGGGGTCAGCTATGGCTACACCTTC.

This rearrangement joins TRBV7-9 to TRBJ1-2; D is unresolved. V lost 1 base, J lost 5 bases, and 5 bases lay in between. Germline CDR1 SEHNR, CDR2 FQNEAQ (reference sequence). The CDR3 extends over 12 amino acids. The CDR3 region has the DNA TGTGCCAGCAGCTTAGACCCATATGGCTACACCTTC. Translating it yields CASSLDPYGYTF.

This chain connects TRBV24-1 to TRBJ2-3; no firm D call. Trimming pared 5 bases from V and 8 bases from J, leaving 19 bases between. In germline, CDR1 is KGHDR, CDR2 SFDVKD. The CDR3 extends over 15 amino acids. CDR3 coding DNA: TGTGCCACCAGTGCCGATCGAGGTGACTTGGTTACGCAGTATTTT. Its translation: CATSADRGDLVTQYF.

V and J are TRBV7-3 and TRBJ2-1; 8 bases match TRBD1. Germline CDR1 reads SGHTA; CDR2 reads FQGTGA. Trimming removed 3 bases from V and 7 bases from J; junction bases left unmatched: 20. The CDR3 consists of 19 residues. This chain's CDR3 is CASSLDGRGRLRAGNEQFF. The DNA for the CDR3 is TGTGCCAGCAGCTTGGATGGCAGGGGGCGGTTAAGAGCTGGGAATGAGCAGTTCTTC. The full variable domain, rest sourced from reference TRBV7-3 and TRBJ2-1, is GAGVSQTPSNKVTEKGKYVELRCDPISGHTALYWYRQSLGQGPEFLIYFQGTGAADDSGLPNDRFFAVRPEGSVSTLKIQRTERGDSAVYLCASSLDGRGRLRAGNEQFFGPGTRLTVL.

This chain uses TRBV10-2 with TRBJ1-1, with 7 positions matching TRBD1. V was pared by 3 bases and J by 8 bases, with 6 bases of the junction left unmatched. CDR3 length equals 13 residues. Germline V gives CDR1 WSHSY, CDR2 SAAADI. The CDR3: CASSDKTGTEAFF. CDR3 nucleotide sequence: TGCGCCAGCAGTGACAAGACAGGGACGGAAGCTTTCTTT.

This chain links TRBV19 with TRBJ1-2, with 8 bases aligning to TRBD1. Germline V lookup: CDR1 LNHDA, CDR2 SQIVND (reference sequence). CDR3 length: 13 residues. V shed 5 bases, J shed 8 bases, and the junction held 7 bases outside the gene matches. The CDR3 is CASSEFWTGGYTF. DNA for the CDR3: TGTGCCAGTAGTGAATTCTGGACAGGGGGCTACACCTTC.

Worth noting for this clone: At the DNA level, this CDR3 is encoded by other sequences in the same sample as well. V and J are TRBV5-1 and TRBJ2-7; D is unclear. Trimming left V 0 bases short and J 6 bases short, with 7 bases between. This CDR3 is built from 12 residues. Germline V gene lookup returns CDR1 SGHRS and CDR2 YFSETQ. CDR3 DNA sequence: TGCGCCAGCAGCTTGGACCTCGGCGAGCAGTACTTC. Translated: CASSLDLGEQYF.

The chain uses TRBV9 and TRBJ1-6; no definite D call. Germline loops: CDR1 SGDLS, CDR2 YYNGEE. Trimming removed 0 bases from V and 7 bases from J, with 8 bases in between. The CDR3 contains 14 residues. The DNA for the CDR3 is TGTGCCAGCAGCGTAGACATACAGAATTCACCCCTCCACTTT. Translating gives CASSVDIQNSPLHF.

The chain is built from TRBV5-5 and TRBJ1-2; D is perhaps TRBD1 (5 bases). CDR3 length: 15 amino acids. Germline CDR1 and CDR2: SGHKS and YYEKEE (reference sequence). V was trimmed by 0 bases and J by 3 bases, leaving 12 bases between them. CDR3 nucleotide sequence: TGTGCCAGCAGCTTGGATACAGGAGATTACTATGGCTACACCTTC. Amino acid sequence: CASSLDTGDYYGYTF.

This clone was recorded only once. The V gene is TRBV7-8, the J gene TRBJ1-2; tentatively, D is TRBD1 (5 bases). The ends were cut back, 1 base at V and 5 bases at J, with 11 bases in the middle. The CDR3 totals 14 residues. The germline CDR1 and CDR2 sequences are SGHVS and FQNEAQ. CDR3 sequence: CASSLGGAEYGYTF. The CDR3 coding sequence is TGTGCCAGCAGCTTAGGGGGCGCGGAGTATGGCTACACCTTC.

The chain joins TRBV28 to TRBJ2-1, with 9 bases lining up with TRBD2. The trim removed 6 bases at V and 7 bases at J, leaving 16 bases unmatched. Germline V gene lookup returns CDR1 MDHEN and CDR2 SYDVKM. This CDR3 has 17 residues. CDR3 nucleotides: TGTGCCAGCAGGTCAAGGCTCGGGGCTAGCGGGGAAAATGAGCAGTTCTTC. The encoded protein is CASRSRLGASGENEQFF.

This chain's CDR3 is CASSLGHLNYGYTF. The CDR3 region has the DNA TGTGCCAGTAGTCTAGGACATCTAAACTATGGCTACACCTTC. This chain uses TRBV19 with TRBJ1-2, with D perhaps TRBD1 (5 bases). Trimming took off 5 bases at V and 2 bases at J, with 12 bases between the two ends. The CDR3 length is 14 residues. In germline, CDR1 is LNHDA, CDR2 SQIVND (reference sequence).

V gene TRBV5-6 combines with J gene TRBJ1-5; 10 bases match TRBD1. Germline CDR1 is SGHDT and CDR2 is YYEEEE. V shed 3 bases and J 0 bases; nucleotides not matched to a gene: 6. The CDR3 spans 17 residues. The CDR3 region has the DNA TGTGCCAGCAGCTCTCTGGACAGGGGGGATAGCAATCAGCCCCAGCATTTT. This sequence encodes CASSSLDRGDSNQPQHF. Together with reference TRBV5-6 and TRBJ1-5, the CDR3 gives the full variable domain: DAGVTQSPTHLIKTRGQQVTLRCSPKSGHDTVSWYQQALGQGPQFIFQYYEEEERQRGNFPDRFSGHQFPNYSSELNVNALLLGDSALYLCASSSLDRGDSNQPQHFGDGTRLSIL.

This chain connects TRBV2 to TRBJ2-3; D assignment may be TRBD1 or TRBD2 (5 bases each). The germline V gene encodes CDR1 SNHLY and CDR2 FYNNEI. The CDR3 length is 15 residues. Trimming cost V 2 bases and J 2 bases, with 11 bases left between them. DNA of the CDR3: TGTGCCAGCAGTGAACGGCAGGGACCCACAGATACGCAGTATTTT. Protein sequence: CASSERQGPTDTQYF.

This clone appeared a few times. The chain combines TRBV7-9 with TRBJ1-1; 9 bases fit TRBD1. The CDR3 extends over 15 amino acids. Germline lookup yields CDR1 SEHNR and CDR2 FQNEAQ (reference sequence). V trimming: 6 bases; J trimming: 11 bases; junction bases outside the gene matches: 16. The CDR3 loop reads CASSKQGASVSGAFF. The DNA of the CDR3 is TGTGCCAGCAGTAAACAGGGGGCATCGGTTTCTGGGGCTTTCTTT.

The chain joins TRBV6-1 to TRBJ2-5, with 7 bases fitting TRBD2. The CDR3 extends over 14 amino acids. Germline loops: CDR1 MNHNS, CDR2 SASEGT. V lost 0 bases, J lost 5 bases, and 3 bases stayed unmatched. CDR3 sequence reads: CASSEAWRGETQYF. The CDR3 nucleotides are TGTGCCAGCAGTGAAGCCTGGCGGGGGGAGACCCAGTACTTC.

In this sample, this clone turned up a few times. The rearrangement joins TRBV6-1 to TRBJ1-2; TRBD1 aligns across 8 bases. V shed 2 bases and J 4 bases; nucleotides not matched to a gene: 3. The CDR3 loop spans 14 amino acids. The V gene's germline CDR1 is MNHNS and CDR2 SASEGT. CDR3 region: CASSEQGAVYGYTF. The CDR3 DNA is TGTGCCAGCAGTGAACAGGGGGCCGTCTATGGCTACACCTTC.

The CDR3 DNA reads TGTGCTAGTCAGGACAGGGGGAACACTGAAGCTTTCTTT. Translating gives CASQDRGNTEAFF. The rearrangement links TRBV12-5 to TRBJ1-1; 9 nucleotides line up with TRBD1. V lost 8 bases, J lost 1 base, and 2 bases stayed unmatched. Per germline, CDR1 LGHNT and CDR2 FRNRAP. This CDR3 has 13 amino acids.

This clone occurred a few times. This chain's CDR3 is CASSPVGTGGANRGYTF. CDR3 DNA: TGTGCCAGCTCACCGGTCGGGACAGGGGGCGCGAATCGTGGCTACACCTTC. J is TRBJ1-2 and V is TRBV18; TRBD1 agrees at 12 bases. This CDR3 is 17 amino acids long. V shed 3 bases and J 7 bases; nucleotides not matched to a gene: 12. Germline V lookup: CDR1 KGHSH, CDR2 LQKENI. Using reference TRBV18 and TRBJ1-2 for the parts outside the CDR3, the full variable domain is NAGVMQNPRHLVRRRGQEARLRCSPMKGHSHVYWYRQLPEEGLKFMVYLQKENIIDESGMPKERFSAEFPKEGPSILRIQQVVRGDSAAYFCASSPVGTGGANRGYTFGSGTRLTVV.

The chain is built from TRBV6-5 and TRBJ2-1; 8 positions agree with TRBD1. CDR1 MNHEY and CDR2 SVGAGI come from the germline V gene. The CDR3 has 14 residues. With V trimmed by 7 bases and J by 10 bases, 12 bases remained unmatched. CDR3 region: CASNIGQGALEQFF. The CDR3 DNA sequence: TGTGCCAGCAATATAGGTCAGGGGGCTTTAGAGCAGTTCTTC.

The rearrangement links TRBV21-1 to TRBJ1-1; the D call of TRBD1 is as the table states it, not checked on the DNA. TRBV21-1 is classified as a pseudogene. There are 21 residues in the CDR3. CDR3: CASSKSSGTQGAFFMNTEAFF. The DNA of the CDR3 is TGTGCCAGCAGCAAATCAAGCGGAACCCAGGGGGCGTTCTTTATGAACACTGAAGCTTTCTTT.